One sample yielded the 10 T cell receptor beta chains listed below, sequenced in a study of CD8 T cells in Susac syndrome. Random hexamers were used to reverse transcribe roughly 0.5 to 1 ug of RNA. TCRdb fed the immunoSEQ multiplex PCR reads into MiXCR, producing one record per CDR3 protein. The sample lists 150,000 to 200,000 distinct CDR3 sequences, approximately 94% occurring once. The sequenced material came from CD4+ T cells from PBMCs. Receptor source: a human donor with Susac syndrome.

The rearrangement links TRBV6-5 to TRBJ2-1, with D perhaps TRBD2 (6 bases). Per germline, CDR1 MNHEY and CDR2 SVGAGI. This CDR3 spans 16 amino acids. V shed 4 bases and J shed 4 bases, with 17 bases lying between them. The CDR3 DNA reads as TGTGCCAGCAGTTTTAGGTGGGCAGGGAGGTACAATGAGCAGTTCTTC. Amino acid sequence: CASSFRWAGRYNEQFF.

V usage is TRBV7-2 and J usage is TRBJ2-3, with a possible D match to TRBD2 (5 bases). CDR3 length equals 13 residues. Trimming left V 3 bases short and J 5 bases short, with 9 bases between. The germline V gene encodes CDR1 SGHTA and CDR2 FQGNSA. For the CDR3, the DNA is TGTGCCAGCAGCTTGGTAGAGGGAGATACGCAGTATTTT. It yields the protein CASSLVEGDTQYF.

The chain links TRBV5-1 to TRBJ2-7; 9 bases agree with TRBD2. With V trimmed by 6 bases and J by 3 bases, 10 bases remained unmatched. The germline V gene has CDR1 SGHRS and CDR2 YFSETQ. This CDR3 spans 15 amino acids. The CDR3 is CASKGLAGIGYEQYF. The CDR3 DNA sequence: TGCGCCAGCAAAGGGCTAGCGGGGATTGGCTACGAGCAGTACTTC.

V usage is TRBV9 and J usage is TRBJ2-1, with 8 positions matching TRBD2. Germline CDR1 SGDLS, CDR2 YYNGEE. V gave up 3 bases and J gave up 3 bases; unmatched junction bases: 5. The CDR3 consists of 15 residues. The CDR3 protein is CASSARLANYNEQFF. In DNA, the CDR3 is TGTGCCAGCAGCGCCCGACTAGCGAACTACAATGAGCAGTTCTTC.

The chain is built from TRBV25-1 and TRBJ2-5, with D maybe TRBD2 (5 bases). This CDR3 has 15 amino acids. Germline assignment: CDR1 MGHDK and CDR2 SYGVNS. Deletions cut 6 bases from V and 0 bases from J, with 14 bases between. The CDR3 reads CASSPSRRYQETQYF. The CDR3 nucleotides read TGTGCCAGCAGCCCGTCCAGGAGGTACCAAGAGACCCAGTACTTC.

V usage is TRBV2 and J usage is TRBJ1-5, with D maybe TRBD1 (6 bases). The length of the CDR3 is 13 residues. CDR1 is SNHLY and CDR2 is FYNNEI in the germline V gene. The V end lost 6 bases, the J end lost 7 bases, and 13 bases lay between the germline ends. For the CDR3, the DNA is TGTGCCAGCAGAATAGGGGGTTCCCAGCCCCAGCATTTT. It translates to CASRIGGSQPQHF.

This chain joins TRBV18 and TRBJ2-7, with a possible D match to TRBD1 (5 bases). CDR1 is KGHSH and CDR2 is LQKENI in the germline V gene. Trimming removed 2 bases at V and 5 bases at J, with 13 bases between. This CDR3 has 14 amino acids. CDR3 residues: CASSPSGAWDEQYF. In nucleotides, the CDR3 is TGTGCCAGCTCACCAAGTGGGGCTTGGGACGAGCAGTACTTC.

J is TRBJ2-5 and V is TRBV28; possibly TRBD2 for D (6 bases). Germline lookup yields CDR1 MDHEN and CDR2 SYDVKM. V dropped 6 bases and J dropped 2 bases, with 13 bases sitting between them. CDR3 size: 14 residues. The CDR3 here is CASRTPGGQETQYF. The CDR3 DNA sequence: TGTGCCAGCAGGACTCCCGGGGGACAAGAGACCCAGTACTTC. Variable domain in full (rest from reference TRBV28 and TRBJ2-5): DVKVTQSSRYLVKRTGEKVFLECVQDMDHENMFWYRQDPGLGLRLIYFSYDVKMKEKGDIPEGYSVSREKKERFSLILESASTNQTSMYLCASRTPGGQETQYFGPGTRLLVL.

In this sample, this clonotype turned up once. The chain carries TRBV12-3 or TRBV12-4 and TRBJ2-7, with D unresolved. V lost 4 bases to trimming and J lost 5 bases, with 9 bases between them. The CDR3 consists of 12 residues. The CDR3, as DNA: TGTGCCAGCAGTTCCCAATCCCACGAGCAGTACTTC. Translating gives CASSSQSHEQYF.

The rearrangement uses TRBV20-1 and TRBJ1-2; 12 bases agree with TRBD1. Per the germline V gene, CDR1 is DFQATT and CDR2 is SNEGSKA (reference sequence). The CDR3 sequence is 16 residues long. V trimming: 2 bases; J trimming: 3 bases; junction bases outside the gene matches: 7. This chain's CDR3 is CSARPGTGGSDYGYTF. In nucleotides, the CDR3 is TGCAGTGCTAGACCCGGGACAGGGGGCAGTGACTATGGCTACACCTTC.